This T cell receptor (beta chain) was obtained from a study of blood T cell repertoires in COVID-19. The CDR3 has 13 residues. V lost 1 base to trimming and J lost 7 bases, with 10 bases between them. CDR1 is KGHSH, CDR2 LQKENI, per germline. In the original processing: It was from reference gene primer amplification that nucleated cell counts were estimated. Data came from immunoSEQ multiplex PCR; TCRdb stores just in-frame clones and leaves some out. The DNA was the basis for D and trimming; V, J and clone size are from that table. The sample has some 130,000 clones; about 88% are singletons. The sequenced sample was peripheral blood. J is TRBJ1-1 and V is TRBV18; the D is unclear. This clonotype was obtained from a man in his fifties or sixties with active COVID-19. CDR3 region: CASSPQVTGEAFF. The CDR3 nucleotides read TGTGCCAGCTCACCACAAGTCACCGGTGAAGCTTTCTTT. Filled out from reference TRBV18 and TRBJ1-1, the complete variable domain reads NAGVMQNPRHLVRRRGQEARLRCSPMKGHSHVYWYRQLPEEGLKFMVYLQKENIIDESGMPKERFSAEFPKEGPSILRIQQVVRGDSAAYFCASSPQVTGEAFFGQGTRLTVV.